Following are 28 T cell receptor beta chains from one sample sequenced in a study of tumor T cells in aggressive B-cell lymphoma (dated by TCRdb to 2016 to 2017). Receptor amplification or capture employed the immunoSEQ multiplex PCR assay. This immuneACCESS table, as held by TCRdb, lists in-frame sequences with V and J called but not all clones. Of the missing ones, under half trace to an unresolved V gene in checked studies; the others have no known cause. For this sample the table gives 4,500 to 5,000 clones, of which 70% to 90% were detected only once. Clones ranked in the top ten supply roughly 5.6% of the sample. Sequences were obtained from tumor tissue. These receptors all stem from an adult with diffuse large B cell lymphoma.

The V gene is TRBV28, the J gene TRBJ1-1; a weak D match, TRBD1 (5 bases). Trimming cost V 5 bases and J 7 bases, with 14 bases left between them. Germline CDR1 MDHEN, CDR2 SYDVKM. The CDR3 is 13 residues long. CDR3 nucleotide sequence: TGTGCCAGCAGTATACTCCAGGGAAATGAAGCTTTCTTT. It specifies CASSILQGNEAFF.

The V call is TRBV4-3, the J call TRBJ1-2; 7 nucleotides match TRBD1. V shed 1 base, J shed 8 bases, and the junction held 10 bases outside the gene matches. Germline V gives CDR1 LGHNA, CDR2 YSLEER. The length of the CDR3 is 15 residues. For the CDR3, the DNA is TGCGCCAGCAGCCAAGTCTGGCAGGGGGGTGAGGGCTACACCTTC. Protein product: CASSQVWQGGEGYTF.

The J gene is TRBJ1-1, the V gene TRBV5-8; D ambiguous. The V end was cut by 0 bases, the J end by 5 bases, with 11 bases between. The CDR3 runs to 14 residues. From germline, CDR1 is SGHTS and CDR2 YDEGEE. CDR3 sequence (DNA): TGTGCCAGCAGCTTGGGAGTTCGAGGGACTGAAGCTTTCTTT. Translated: CASSLGVRGTEAFF.

The CDR3 loop reads CASSFGPAGGLTGELFF. The CDR3 DNA reads TGTGCCAGCAGCTTTGGGCCAGCGGGGGGCCTAACCGGGGAGCTGTTTTTT. J is TRBJ2-2 and V is TRBV7-9; 9 bases are a match to TRBD2. V lost 3 bases and J lost 5; bases outside the gene matches: 10. Looked up from germline, CDR1 is SEHNR and CDR2 is FQNEAQ (reference sequence). This CDR3 comprises 17 residues.

CDR3 DNA sequence: TGTGCCAGCAGTTATCGGACTAGCGAGGGAGATACGCAGTATTTT. Translating it yields CASSYRTSEGDTQYF. V usage is TRBV2 and J usage is TRBJ2-3; 9 nucleotides align to TRBD2. Germline loops: CDR1 SNHLY, CDR2 FYNNEI. V shed 5 bases and J 5 bases; nucleotides not matched to a gene: 8. The CDR3 has 15 residues.

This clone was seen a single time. As DNA, the CDR3 is TGTGCCACCAGCAGATGGGACAGTCTATGGTATGAGCAGTTCTTC. Amino acid sequence: CATSRWDSLWYEQFF. The chain is built from TRBV15 and TRBJ2-1; 7 positions agree with TRBD1. CDR1 and CDR2 from the germline V gene are LNHNV and YYDKDF (reference sequence). V lost 2 bases to trimming and J lost 8 bases; unmatched junction nucleotides: 9. This CDR3 has 15 amino acids.

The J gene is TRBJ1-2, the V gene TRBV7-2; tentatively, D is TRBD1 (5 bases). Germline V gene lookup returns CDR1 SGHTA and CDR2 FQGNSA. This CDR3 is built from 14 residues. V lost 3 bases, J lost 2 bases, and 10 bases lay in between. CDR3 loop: CASSFRAPNYGYTF. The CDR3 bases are TGTGCCAGCAGCTTCAGGGCGCCGAACTATGGCTACACCTTC.

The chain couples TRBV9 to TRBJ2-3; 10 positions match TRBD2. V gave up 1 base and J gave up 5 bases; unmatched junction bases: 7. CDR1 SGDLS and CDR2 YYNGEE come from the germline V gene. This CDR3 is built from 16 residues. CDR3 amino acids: CASSVRSGGFQDTQYF. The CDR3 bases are TGTGCCAGCAGCGTACGTAGCGGGGGGTTTCAAGATACGCAGTATTTT.

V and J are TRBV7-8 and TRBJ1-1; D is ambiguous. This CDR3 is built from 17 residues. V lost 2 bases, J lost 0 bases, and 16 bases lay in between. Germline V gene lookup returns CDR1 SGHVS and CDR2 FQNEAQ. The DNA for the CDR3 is TGTGCCAGCAGCTTACTACGTAGACACCAAATGAACACTGAAGCTTTCTTT. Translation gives CASSLLRRHQMNTEAFF.

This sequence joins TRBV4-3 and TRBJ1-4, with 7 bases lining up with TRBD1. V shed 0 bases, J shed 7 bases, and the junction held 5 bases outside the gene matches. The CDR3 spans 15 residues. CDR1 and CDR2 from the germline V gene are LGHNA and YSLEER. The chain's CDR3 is CASSQDRGWGEKLFF. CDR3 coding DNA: TGCGCCAGCAGCCAAGACAGGGGGTGGGGTGAAAAACTGTTTTTT.

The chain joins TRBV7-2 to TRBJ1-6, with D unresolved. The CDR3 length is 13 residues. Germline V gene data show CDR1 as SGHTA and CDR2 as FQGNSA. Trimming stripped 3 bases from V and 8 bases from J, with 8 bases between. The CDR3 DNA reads TGTGCCAGCAGCTTGAGGATGGATTCACCCCTCCACTTT. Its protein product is CASSLRMDSPLHF.

CDR3 sequence reads: CAWSVNPASSYNEQFF. The DNA for the CDR3 is TGTGCCTGGAGTGTAAACCCCGCGAGCTCCTACAATGAGCAGTTCTTC. The gene calls are TRBV30 and TRBJ2-1; D call uncertain. The CDR3 runs 16 residues. In germline, CDR1 is GTSNPN, CDR2 SVGIG (reference sequence). V was cut by 0 bases and J by 0 bases, with 12 bases left in between.

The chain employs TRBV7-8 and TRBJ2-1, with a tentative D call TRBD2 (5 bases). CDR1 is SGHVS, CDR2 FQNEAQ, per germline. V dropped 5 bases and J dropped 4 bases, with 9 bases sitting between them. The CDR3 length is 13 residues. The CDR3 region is CASSQGLYNEQFF. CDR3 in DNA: TGTGCCAGCAGCCAAGGACTTTACAATGAGCAGTTCTTC.

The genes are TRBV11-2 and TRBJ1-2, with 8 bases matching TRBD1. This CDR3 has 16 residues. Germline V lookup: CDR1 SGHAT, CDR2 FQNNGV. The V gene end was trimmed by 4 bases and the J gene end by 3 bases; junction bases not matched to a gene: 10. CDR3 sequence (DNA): TGTGCCAGCAGCTCATACAGGGGGAGGGATGACTATGGCTACACCTTC. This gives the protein CASSSYRGRDDYGYTF.

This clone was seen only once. CDR3: CASSQDPGGEGTDTQYF. In DNA form, the CDR3 reads TGTGCCAGCAGCCAAGATCCGGGGGGGGAAGGCACAGATACGCAGTATTTT. The rearrangement joins TRBV4-2 to TRBJ2-3; 8 bases map to TRBD2. Trimming took 0 bases from V and 1 from J; bases not matched to a gene: 6. The CDR3 has 17 amino acids. CDR1 and CDR2 (germline): LGHNA, YNFKEQ.

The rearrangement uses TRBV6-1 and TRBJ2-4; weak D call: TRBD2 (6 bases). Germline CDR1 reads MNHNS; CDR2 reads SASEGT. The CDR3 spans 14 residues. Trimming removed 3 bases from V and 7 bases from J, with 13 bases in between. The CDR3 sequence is CASSDDQRGNIQYF. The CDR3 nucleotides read TGTGCCAGCAGTGACGACCAACGGGGGAACATTCAGTACTTC.

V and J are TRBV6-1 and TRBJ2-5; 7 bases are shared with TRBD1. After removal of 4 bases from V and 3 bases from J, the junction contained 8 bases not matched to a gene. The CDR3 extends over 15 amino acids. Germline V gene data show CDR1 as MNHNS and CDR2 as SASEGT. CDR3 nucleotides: TGTGCCAGCAGTGGGACCAGGGGGACCAAAGAGACCCAGTACTTC. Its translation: CASSGTRGTKETQYF.

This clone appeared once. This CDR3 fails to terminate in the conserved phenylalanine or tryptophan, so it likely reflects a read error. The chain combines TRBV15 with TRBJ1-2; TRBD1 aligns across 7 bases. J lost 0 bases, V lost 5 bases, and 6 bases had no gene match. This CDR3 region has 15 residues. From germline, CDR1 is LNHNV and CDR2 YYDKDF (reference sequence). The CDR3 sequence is CATSGRQGTNYGYTL. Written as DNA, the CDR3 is TGTGCCACCAGCGGACGACAGGGCACTAACTATGGCTACACCCTC.

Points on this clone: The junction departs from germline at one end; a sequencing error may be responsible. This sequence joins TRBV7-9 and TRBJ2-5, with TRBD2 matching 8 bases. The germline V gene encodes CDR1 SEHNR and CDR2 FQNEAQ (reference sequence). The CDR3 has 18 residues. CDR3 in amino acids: CASSLQVLSGGRQETQYF. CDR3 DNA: TGTGCCAGCAGCCTACAGGTCTTGTCGGGGGGGCGCCAAGAAACCCAGTACTTC. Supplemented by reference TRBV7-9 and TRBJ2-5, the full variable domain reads DTGVSQNPRHKITKRGQNVTFRCDPISEHNRLYWYRQTLGQGPEFLTYFQNEAQLEKSRLLSDRFSAERPKGSFSTLEIQRTEQGDSAMYLCASSLQVLSGGRQETQYFGPGTRLLVL.

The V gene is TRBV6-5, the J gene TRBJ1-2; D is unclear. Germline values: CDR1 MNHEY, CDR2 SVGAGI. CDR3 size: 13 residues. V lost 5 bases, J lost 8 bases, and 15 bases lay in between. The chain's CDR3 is CASSPDGRRGYTF. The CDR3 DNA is TGTGCCAGCAGTCCGGACGGCCGGAGGGGCTACACCTTC.

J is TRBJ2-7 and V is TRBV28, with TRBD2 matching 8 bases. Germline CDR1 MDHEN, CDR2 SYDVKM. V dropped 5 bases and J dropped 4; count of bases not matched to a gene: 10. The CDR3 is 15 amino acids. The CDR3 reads CASSPPGGGAYEQYF. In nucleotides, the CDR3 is TGTGCCAGCAGTCCCCCGGGGGGGGGAGCTTACGAGCAGTACTTC.

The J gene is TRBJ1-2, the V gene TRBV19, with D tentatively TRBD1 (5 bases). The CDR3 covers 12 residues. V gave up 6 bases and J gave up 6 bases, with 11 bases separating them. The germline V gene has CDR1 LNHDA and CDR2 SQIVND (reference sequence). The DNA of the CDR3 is TGTGCCAGTAGGGGGGGAGGGGATGGCTACACCTTC. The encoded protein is CASRGGGDGYTF.

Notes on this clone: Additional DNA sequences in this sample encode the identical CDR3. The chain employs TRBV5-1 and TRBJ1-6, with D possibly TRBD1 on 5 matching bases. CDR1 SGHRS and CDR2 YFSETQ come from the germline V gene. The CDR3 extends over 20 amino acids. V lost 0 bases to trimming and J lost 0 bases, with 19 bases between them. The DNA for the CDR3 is TGCGCCAGCAGCTTGGGTTACAGGACCGTTAAGAGCTCCTATAATTCACCCCTCCACTTT. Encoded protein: CASSLGYRTVKSSYNSPLHF.

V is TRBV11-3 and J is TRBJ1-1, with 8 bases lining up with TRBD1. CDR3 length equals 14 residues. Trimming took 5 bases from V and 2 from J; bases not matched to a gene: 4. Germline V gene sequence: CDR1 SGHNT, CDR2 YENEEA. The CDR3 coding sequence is TGTGCCAGCAGCCTCGGACAGGGAAACACTGAAGCTTTCTTT. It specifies CASSLGQGNTEAFF.

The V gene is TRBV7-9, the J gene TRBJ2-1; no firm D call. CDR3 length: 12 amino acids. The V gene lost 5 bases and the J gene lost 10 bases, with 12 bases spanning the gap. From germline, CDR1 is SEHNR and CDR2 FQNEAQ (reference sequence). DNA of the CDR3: TGTGCCAGCAGCCCCCAGGCATCCGAGCAGTTCTTC. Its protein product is CASSPQASEQFF.

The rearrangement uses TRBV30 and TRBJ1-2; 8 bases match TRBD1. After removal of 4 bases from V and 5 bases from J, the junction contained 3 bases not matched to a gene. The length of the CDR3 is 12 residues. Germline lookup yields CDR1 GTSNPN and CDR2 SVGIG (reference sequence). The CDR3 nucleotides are TGTGCCTGGACAGGGGGCGGGTATGGCTACACCTTC. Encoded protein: CAWTGGGYGYTF.

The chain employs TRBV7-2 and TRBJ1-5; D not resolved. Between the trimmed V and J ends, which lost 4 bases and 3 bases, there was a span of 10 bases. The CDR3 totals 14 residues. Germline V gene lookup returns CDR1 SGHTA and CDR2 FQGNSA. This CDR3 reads CASSSDLPNQPQHF. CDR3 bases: TGTGCCAGCAGCTCAGATTTACCCAATCAGCCCCAGCATTTT. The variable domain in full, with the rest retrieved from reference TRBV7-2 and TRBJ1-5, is GAGVSQSPSNKVTEKGKDVELRCDPISGHTALYWYRQSLGQGLEFLIYFQGNSAPDKSGLPSDRFSAERTGGSVSTLTIQRTQQEDSAVYLCASSSDLPNQPQHFGDGTRLSIL.

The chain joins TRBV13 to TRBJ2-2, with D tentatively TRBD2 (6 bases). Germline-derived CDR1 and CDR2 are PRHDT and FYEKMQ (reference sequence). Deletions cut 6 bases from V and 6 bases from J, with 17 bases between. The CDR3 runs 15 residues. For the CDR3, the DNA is TGTGCCAGCAGTCACGGGGGATGGCCCCCCGGGGAGCTGTTTTTT. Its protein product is CASSHGGWPPGELFF.